The source of this TCR beta chain is a study of cytomegalovirus exposure and HLA in healthy donors. Whole-study findings and limits: Cytomegalovirus status was reportedly diagnosed by the classifier with high specificity and sensitivity.

As to this clone: What it binds is not known.

The PCR contained 60 Vbeta and 13 Jbeta primers. The protocol was immunoSEQ multiplex PCR, while the TCRdb copy is restricted to in-frame clones and leaves out a portion. This sample has fewer than 90,000 clones, with more than 70% found just once. The CDR3 contains 15 residues. Deletions cut 3 bases from V and 4 bases from J, with 17 bases between. Looked up from germline, CDR1 is SGHRS and CDR2 is YFSETQ. This receptor was obtained from a man younger than 40 in good health and CMV-seronegative. The chain joins TRBV5-1 to TRBJ2-7; D is possibly TRBD1 (5 bases). The sample consisted of PBMCs. The CDR3: CASSSTGASEYEQYF. In nucleotides, the CDR3 is TGCGCCAGCAGCTCCACTGGGGCGAGTGAGTACGAGCAGTACTTC.